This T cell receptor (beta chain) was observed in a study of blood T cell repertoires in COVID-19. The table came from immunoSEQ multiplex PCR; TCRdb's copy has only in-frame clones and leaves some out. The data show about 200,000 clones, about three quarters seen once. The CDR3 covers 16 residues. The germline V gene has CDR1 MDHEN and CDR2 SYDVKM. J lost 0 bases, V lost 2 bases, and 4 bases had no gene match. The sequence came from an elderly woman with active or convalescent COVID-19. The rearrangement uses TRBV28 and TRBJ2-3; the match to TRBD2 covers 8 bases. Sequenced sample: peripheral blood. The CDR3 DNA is TGTGCCAGCAGTTTAATAGGGACTAGTAGCACAGATACGCAGTATTTT. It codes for CASSLIGTSSTDTQYF. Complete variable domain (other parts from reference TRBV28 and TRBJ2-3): DVKVTQSSRYLVKRTGEKVFLECVQDMDHENMFWYRQDPGLGLRLIYFSYDVKMKEKGDIPEGYSVSREKKERFSLILESASTNQTSMYLCASSLIGTSSTDTQYFGPGTRLTVL.